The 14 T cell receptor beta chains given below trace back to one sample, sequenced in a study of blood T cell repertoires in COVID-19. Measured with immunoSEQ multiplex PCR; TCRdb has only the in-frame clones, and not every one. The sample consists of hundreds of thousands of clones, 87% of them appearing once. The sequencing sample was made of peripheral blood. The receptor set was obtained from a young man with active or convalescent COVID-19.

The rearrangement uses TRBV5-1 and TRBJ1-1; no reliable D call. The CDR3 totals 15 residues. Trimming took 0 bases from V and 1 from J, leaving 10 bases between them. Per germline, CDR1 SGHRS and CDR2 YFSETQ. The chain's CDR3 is CASSLVVAENTEAFF. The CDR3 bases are TGCGCCAGCAGCTTGGTTGTCGCGGAGAACACTGAAGCTTTCTTT.

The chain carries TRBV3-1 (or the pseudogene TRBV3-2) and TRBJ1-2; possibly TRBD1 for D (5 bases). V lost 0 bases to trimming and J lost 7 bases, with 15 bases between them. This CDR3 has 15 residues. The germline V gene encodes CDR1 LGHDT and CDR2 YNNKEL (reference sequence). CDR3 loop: CASSQEAPGLSGYTF. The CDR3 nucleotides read TGTGCCAGCAGCCAAGAAGCTCCAGGGCTCTCTGGCTACACCTTC.

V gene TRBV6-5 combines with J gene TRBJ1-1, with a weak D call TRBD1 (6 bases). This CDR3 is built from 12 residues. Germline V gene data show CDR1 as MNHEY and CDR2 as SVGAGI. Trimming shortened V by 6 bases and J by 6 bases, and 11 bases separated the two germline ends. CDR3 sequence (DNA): TGTGCCAGCAGCAACAGGGTTGCTGAAGCTTTCTTT. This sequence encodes CASSNRVAEAFF.

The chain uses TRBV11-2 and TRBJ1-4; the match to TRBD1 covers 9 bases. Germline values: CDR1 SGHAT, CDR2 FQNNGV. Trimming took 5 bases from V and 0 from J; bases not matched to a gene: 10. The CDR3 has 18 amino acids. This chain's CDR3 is CASSLYPGQGATNEKLFF. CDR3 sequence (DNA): TGTGCCAGCAGCCTTTATCCGGGACAGGGTGCAACTAATGAAAAACTGTTTTTT.

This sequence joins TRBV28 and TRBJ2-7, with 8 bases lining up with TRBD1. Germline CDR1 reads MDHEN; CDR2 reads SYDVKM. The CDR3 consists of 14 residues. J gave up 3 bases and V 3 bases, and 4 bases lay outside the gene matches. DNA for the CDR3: TGTGCCAGCAGTTTCAGGGGGCGCGTCTACGAGCAGTACTTC. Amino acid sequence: CASSFRGRVYEQYF.

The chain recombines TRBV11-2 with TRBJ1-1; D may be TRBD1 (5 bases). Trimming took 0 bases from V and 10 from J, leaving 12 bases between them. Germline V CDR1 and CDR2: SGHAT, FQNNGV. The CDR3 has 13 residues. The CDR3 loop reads CASSLDVLGVAFF. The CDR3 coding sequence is TGTGCCAGCAGCTTAGATGTGTTAGGGGTAGCTTTCTTT.

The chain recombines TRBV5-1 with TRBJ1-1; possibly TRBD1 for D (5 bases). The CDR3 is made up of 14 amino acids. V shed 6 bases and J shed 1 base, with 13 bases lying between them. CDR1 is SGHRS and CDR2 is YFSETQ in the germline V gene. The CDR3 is CASKLGATNTEAFF. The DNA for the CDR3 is TGCGCCAGCAAGCTTGGGGCTACGAACACTGAAGCTTTCTTT.

The CDR3 protein is CASSQGPRGIEQYF. CDR3 DNA: TGTGCCAGCAGCCAAGGGCCAAGGGGGATCGAGCAGTACTTC. This chain uses TRBV4-2 with TRBJ2-7; D possibly corresponds to TRBD1 (6 bases). The CDR3 extends over 14 amino acids. Germline CDR1 is LGHNA and CDR2 is YNFKEQ. V dropped 1 base and J dropped 6 bases, with 13 bases sitting between them.

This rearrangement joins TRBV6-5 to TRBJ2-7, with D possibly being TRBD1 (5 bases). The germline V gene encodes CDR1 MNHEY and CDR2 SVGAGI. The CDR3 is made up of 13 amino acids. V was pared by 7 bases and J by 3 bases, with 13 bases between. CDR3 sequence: CASTAGQLYEQYF. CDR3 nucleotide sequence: TGTGCCAGCACGGCAGGGCAACTCTACGAGCAGTACTTC.

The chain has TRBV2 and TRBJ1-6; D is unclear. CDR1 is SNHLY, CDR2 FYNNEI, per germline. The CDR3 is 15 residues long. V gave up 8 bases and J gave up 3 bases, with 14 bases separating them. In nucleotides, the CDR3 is TGTGCCAGCTATGAACGGGGAGGCTATAATTCACCCCTCCACTTT. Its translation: CASYERGGYNSPLHF.

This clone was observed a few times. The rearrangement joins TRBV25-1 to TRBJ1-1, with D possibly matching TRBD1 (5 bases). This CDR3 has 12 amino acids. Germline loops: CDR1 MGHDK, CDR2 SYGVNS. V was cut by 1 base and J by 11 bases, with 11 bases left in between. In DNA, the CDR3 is TGTGCCAGCAGTGAATTCAGGGTTGGTGCTTTCTTT. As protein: CASSEFRVGAFF.

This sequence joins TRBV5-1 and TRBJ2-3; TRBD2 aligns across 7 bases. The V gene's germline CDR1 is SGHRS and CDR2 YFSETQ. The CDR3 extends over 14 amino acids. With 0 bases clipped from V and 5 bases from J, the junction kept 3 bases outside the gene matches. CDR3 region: CASSLGTSVDTQYF. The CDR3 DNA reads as TGCGCCAGCAGCTTGGGTACTAGCGTAGATACGCAGTATTTT.

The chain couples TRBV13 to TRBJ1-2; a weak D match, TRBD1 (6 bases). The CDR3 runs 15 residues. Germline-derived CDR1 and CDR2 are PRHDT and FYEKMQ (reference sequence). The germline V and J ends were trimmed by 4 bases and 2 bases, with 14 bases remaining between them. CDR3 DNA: TGTGCCAGCAGCTCAGGTGGGACATCCAACTATGGCTACACCTTC. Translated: CASSSGGTSNYGYTF. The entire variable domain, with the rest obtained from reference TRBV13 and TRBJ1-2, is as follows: AAGVIQSPRHLIKEKRETATLKCYPIPRHDTVYWYQQGPGQDPQFLISFYEKMQSDKGSIPDRFSAQQFSDYHSELNMSSLELGDSALYFCASSSGGTSNYGYTFGSGTRLTVV.

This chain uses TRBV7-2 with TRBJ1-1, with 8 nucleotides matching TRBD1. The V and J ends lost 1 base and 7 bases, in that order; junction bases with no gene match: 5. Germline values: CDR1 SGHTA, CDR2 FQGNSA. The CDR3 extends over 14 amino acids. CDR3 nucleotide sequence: TGTGCCAGCAGCTTAGGGGGACAGGCCCATGAAGCTTTCTTT. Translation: CASSLGGQAHEAFF.